This TCR beta chain is drawn from a study of T-cell reconstitution after alpha-beta-depleted transplantation in children. Using unique molecular identifiers, the investigators prepared the TCRbeta library. TCRdb passed the PCR reads through MiXCR, listing each CDR3 protein once. The data show approximately 630,000 distinct CDR3 sequences, with around 13% seen just once and approximately 0.8% held by the top ten. Findings and caveats of the study: Newly produced T cells mostly accounted for T-cell counts and diversity one year post-transplant. Surviving recipient T cells and thymic progenitors underlay high day-60 TCRbeta diversity in some patients. Several hundred rapidly expanded clones from non-depleted graft cells reportedly supplied alpha-beta T cells about two months post-transplant.

This clonotype was seen only a few times. Its antigen is not known. The input for sequencing was PBMCs, taken before TCRalphabeta/CD19-depleted stem cell transplant. The receptor's source is a girl aged 2-10 years with congenital amegakaryocytic thrombocytopenia, due to receive a stem cell transplant.

The CDR3 reads CASSPGRDSPLHF. DNA of the CDR3: TGTGCCAGCAGCCCCGGCCGGGATTCACCCCTCCACTTT. The chain couples TRBV7-6 to TRBJ1-6, with no clear D. The V gene lost 5 bases and the J gene lost 8 bases, with 10 bases spanning the gap. Germline loops: CDR1 SGHVS, CDR2 FNYEAQ. The length of the CDR3 is 13 residues.